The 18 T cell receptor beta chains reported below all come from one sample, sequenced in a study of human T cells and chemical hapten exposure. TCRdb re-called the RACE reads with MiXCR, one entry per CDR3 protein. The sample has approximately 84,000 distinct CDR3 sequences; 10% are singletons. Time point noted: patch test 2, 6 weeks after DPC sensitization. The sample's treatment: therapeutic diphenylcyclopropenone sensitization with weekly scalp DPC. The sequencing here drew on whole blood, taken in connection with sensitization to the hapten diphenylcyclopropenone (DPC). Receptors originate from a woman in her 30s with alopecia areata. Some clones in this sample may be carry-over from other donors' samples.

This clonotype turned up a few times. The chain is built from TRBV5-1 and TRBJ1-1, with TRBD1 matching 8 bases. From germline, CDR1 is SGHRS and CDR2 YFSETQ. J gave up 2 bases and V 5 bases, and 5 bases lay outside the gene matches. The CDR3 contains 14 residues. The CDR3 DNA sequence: TGCGCCAGCAGGTTGCCAGGGGGCAACACTGAAGCTTTCTTT. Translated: CASRLPGGNTEAFF.

The CDR3 DNA sequence: TGTGCCAGCTCACCACGCGGGGGGGCGTCCTACGAGCAGTACTTC. Translated: CASSPRGGASYEQYF. The chain joins TRBV18 to TRBJ2-7; 9 positions match TRBD2. Germline trimming cut 1 base from V and 1 base from J; bases unmatched to any gene: 2. The germline gives CDR1 KGHSH, CDR2 LQKENI. The CDR3 has 15 amino acids. Looking up the rest from reference TRBV18 and TRBJ2-7 gives the full variable domain: NAGVMQNPRHLVRRRGQEARLRCSPMKGHSHVYWYRQLPEEGLKFMVYLQKENIIDESGMPKERFSAEFPKEGPSILRIQQVVRGDSAAYFCASSPRGGASYEQYFGPGTRLTVT.

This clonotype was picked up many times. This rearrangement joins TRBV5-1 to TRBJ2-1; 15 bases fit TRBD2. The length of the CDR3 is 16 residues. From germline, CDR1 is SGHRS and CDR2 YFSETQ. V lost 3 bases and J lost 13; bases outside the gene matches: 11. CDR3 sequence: CASSSYGTSGRMGQFF. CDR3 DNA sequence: TGCGCCAGCAGCTCTTACGGGACTAGCGGGAGGATGGGACAGTTCTTC.

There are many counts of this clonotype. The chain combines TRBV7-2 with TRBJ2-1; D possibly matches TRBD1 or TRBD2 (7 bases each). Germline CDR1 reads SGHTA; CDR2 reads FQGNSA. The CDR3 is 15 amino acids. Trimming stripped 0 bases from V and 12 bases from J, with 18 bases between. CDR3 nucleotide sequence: TGTGCCAGCAGCTTAGCGCGGTCAGGGGGGAGGGTGCAGTTCTTC. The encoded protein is CASSLARSGGRVQFF.

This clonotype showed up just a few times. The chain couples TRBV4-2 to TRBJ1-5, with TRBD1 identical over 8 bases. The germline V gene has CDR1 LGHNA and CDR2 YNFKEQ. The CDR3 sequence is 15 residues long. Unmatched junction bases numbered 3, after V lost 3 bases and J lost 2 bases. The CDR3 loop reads CASSQATGGNQPQHF. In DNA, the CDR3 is TGTGCCAGCAGCCAGGCGACAGGGGGCAATCAGCCCCAGCATTTT.

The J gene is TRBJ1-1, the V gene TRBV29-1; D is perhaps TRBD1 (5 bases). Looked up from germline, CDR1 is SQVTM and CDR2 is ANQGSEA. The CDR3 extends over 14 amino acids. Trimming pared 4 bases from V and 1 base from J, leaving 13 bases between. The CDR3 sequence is CSVVGTRGNTEAFF. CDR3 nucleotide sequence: TGCAGCGTTGTGGGGACCCGAGGGAACACTGAAGCTTTCTTT.

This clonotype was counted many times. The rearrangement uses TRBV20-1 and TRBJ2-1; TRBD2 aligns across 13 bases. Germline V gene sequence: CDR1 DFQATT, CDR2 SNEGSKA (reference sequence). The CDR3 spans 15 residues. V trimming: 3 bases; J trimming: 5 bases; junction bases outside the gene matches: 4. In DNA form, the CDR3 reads TGCAGTGCTAGGGTCGGGACTAGCGGGAACAATGAGCAGTTCTTC. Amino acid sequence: CSARVGTSGNNEQFF.

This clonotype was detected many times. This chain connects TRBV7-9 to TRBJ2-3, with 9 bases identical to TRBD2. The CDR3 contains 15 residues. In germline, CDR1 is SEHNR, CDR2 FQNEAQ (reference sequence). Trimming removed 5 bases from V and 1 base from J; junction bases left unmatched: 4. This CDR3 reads CASSRSGSGTDTQYF. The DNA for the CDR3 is TGTGCCAGCAGCCGTAGCGGGAGTGGCACAGATACGCAGTATTTT. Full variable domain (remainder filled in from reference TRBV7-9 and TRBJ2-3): DTGVSQNPRHKITKRGQNVTFRCDPISEHNRLYWYRQTLGQGPEFLTYFQNEAQLEKSRLLSDRFSAERPKGSFSTLEIQRTEQGDSAMYLCASSRSGSGTDTQYFGPGTRLTVL.

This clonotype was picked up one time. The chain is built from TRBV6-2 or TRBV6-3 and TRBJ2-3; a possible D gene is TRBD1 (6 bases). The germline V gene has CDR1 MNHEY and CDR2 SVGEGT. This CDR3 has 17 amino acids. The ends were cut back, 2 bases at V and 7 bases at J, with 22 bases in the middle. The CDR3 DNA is TGTGCCAGCAGTTACGGGGACCGGGACACCCTCCGTTATACGCAGTATTTT. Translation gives CASSYGDRDTLRYTQYF.

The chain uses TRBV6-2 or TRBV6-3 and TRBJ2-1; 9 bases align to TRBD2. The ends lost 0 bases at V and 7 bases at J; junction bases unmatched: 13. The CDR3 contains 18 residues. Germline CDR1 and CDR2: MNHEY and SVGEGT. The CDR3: CASSYSSSGRKLWNEQFF. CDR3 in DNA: TGTGCCAGCAGTTACTCGAGTAGCGGGAGAAAATTATGGAATGAGCAGTTCTTC.

As DNA, the CDR3 is TGTGCCAGCTCACCCCCCCAGGCGGGTGAGCAGTACTTC. Protein product: CASSPPQAGEQYF. The chain joins TRBV18 to TRBJ2-7; weak D call: TRBD2 (5 bases). CDR3 length: 13 amino acids. V was pared by 3 bases and J by 7 bases, with 13 bases between. The germline V gene encodes CDR1 KGHSH and CDR2 LQKENI.

The CDR3 loop reads CASSPGLAGGADTQYF. DNA for the CDR3: TGTGCCAGCAGCCCCGGACTAGCGGGGGGCGCAGATACGCAGTATTTT. The gene calls are TRBV4-2 and TRBJ2-3; 14 nucleotides line up with TRBD2. The V gene's germline CDR1 is LGHNA and CDR2 YNFKEQ. Germline trimming cut 4 bases from V and 4 bases from J; bases unmatched to any gene: 4. This CDR3 is 16 amino acids long.

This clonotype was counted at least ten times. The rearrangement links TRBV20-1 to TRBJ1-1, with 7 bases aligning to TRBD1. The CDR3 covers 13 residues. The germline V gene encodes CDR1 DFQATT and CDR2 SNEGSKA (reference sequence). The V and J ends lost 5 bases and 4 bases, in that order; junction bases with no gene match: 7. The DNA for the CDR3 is TGCAGTGCTCCCCCACAGGGGATCACTGAAGCTTTCTTT. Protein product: CSAPPQGITEAFF.

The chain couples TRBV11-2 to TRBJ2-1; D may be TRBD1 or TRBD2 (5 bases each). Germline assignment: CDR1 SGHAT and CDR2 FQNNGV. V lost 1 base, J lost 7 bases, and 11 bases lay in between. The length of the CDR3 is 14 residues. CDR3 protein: CASSLVGDLNEQFF. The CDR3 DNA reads TGTGCCAGCAGCTTAGTTGGGGACCTAAATGAGCAGTTCTTC.

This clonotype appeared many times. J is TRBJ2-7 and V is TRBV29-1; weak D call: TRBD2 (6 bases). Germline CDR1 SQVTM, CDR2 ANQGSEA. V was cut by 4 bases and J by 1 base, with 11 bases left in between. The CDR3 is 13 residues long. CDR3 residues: CSVVRDESYEQYF. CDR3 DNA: TGCAGCGTTGTGCGGGACGAATCCTACGAGCAGTACTTC.

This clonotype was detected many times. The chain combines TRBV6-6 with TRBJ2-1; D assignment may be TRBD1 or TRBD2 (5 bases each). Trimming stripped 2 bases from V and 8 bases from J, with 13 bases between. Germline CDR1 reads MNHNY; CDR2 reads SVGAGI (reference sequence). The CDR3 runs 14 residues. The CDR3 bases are TGTGCCAGCAGTTACGGTGGGCTGGGGGATGAGCAGTTCTTC. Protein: CASSYGGLGDEQFF.

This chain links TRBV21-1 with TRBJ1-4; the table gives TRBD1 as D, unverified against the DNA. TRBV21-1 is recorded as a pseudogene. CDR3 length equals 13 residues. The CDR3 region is CARDRSKDEKLFF. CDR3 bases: TGTGCCAGGGACAGATCGAAGGATGAAAAACTGTTTTTT.

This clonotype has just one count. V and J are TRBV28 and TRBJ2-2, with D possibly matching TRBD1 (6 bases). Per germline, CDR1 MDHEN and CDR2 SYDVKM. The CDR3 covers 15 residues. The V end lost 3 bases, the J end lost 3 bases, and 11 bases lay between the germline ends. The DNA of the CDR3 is TGTGCCAGCAGTTTGGGGGACACGTACACCGGGGAGCTGTTTTTT. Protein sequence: CASSLGDTYTGELFF.